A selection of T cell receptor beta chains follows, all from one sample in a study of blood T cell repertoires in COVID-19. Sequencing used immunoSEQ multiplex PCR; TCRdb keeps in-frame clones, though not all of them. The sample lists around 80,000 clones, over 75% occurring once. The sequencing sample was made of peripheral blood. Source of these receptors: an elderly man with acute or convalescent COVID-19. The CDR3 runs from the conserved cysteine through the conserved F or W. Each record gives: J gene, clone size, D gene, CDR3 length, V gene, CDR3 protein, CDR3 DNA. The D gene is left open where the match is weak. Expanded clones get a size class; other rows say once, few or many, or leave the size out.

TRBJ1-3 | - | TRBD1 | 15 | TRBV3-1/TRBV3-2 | CASRGPGTGGNTIYF | TGTGCCAGCAGGGGACCCGGGACAGGGGGAAACACCATATATTTT
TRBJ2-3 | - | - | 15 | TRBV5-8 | CASSHGEGVTDTQYF | TGTGCCAGCAGCCATGGGGAGGGGGTAACAGATACGCAGTATTTT
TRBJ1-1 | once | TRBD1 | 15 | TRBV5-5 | CASSFTGTGNTEAFF | TGTGCCAGCAGCTTCACCGGGACAGGGAACACTGAAGCTTTCTTT
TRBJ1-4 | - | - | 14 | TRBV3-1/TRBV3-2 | CASSPDSGHEKLFF | TGTGCCAGCAGCCCGGACAGCGGTCATGAAAAACTGTTTTTT
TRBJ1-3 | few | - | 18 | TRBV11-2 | CASSLRREGLDSGNTIYF | TGTGCCAGCAGCTTACGCCGCGAAGGACTTGACTCTGGAAACACCATATATTTT
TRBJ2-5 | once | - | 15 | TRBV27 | CASSLWGGPEETQYF | TGTGCCAGCAGTTTATGGGGGGGCCCTGAAGAGACCCAGTACTTC
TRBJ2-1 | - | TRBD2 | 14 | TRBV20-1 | CSASGGVSYNEQFF | TGCAGTGCTAGTGGGGGGGTTTCCTACAATGAGCAGTTCTTC
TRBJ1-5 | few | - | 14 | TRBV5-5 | CASSLALVNQPQHF | TGTGCCAGCAGCTTGGCACTGGTCAATCAGCCCCAGCATTTT
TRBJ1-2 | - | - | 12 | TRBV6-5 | CASSTGLDGYTF | TGTGCCAGCAGTACAGGGTTGGATGGCTACACCTTC
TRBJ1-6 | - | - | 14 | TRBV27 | CASSFSQNNSPLHF | TGTGCCAGCAGTTTTTCCCAGAATAATTCACCCCTCCACTTT
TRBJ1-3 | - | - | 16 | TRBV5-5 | CASSFGHIGTGNTIYF | TGTGCCAGCAGCTTCGGACATATCGGCACTGGAAACACCATATATTTT
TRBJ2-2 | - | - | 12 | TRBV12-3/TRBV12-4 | CASTRGTGELFF | TGTGCCAGCACGCGAGGCACCGGGGAGCTGTTTTTT
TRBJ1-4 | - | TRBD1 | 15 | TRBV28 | CATSGTGGTNEKLFF | TGTGCCACCTCAGGCACAGGGGGAACTAATGAAAAACTGTTTTTT
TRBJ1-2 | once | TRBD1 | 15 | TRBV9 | CASSVAGGANYGYTF | TGTGCCAGCAGCGTGGCAGGGGGAGCTAACTATGGCTACACCTTC
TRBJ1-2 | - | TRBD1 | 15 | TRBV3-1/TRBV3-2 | CASSLRDSTLYGYTF | TGTGCCAGCAGCCTCCGGGACAGCACTCTCTATGGCTACACCTTC
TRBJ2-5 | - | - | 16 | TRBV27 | CASSSTRGALMETQYF | TGTGCCAGCAGTTCCACACGGGGGGCTCTGATGGAGACCCAGTACTTC
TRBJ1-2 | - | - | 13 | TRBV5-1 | CASSFGGEVGYTF | TGCGCCAGCAGCTTTGGGGGCGAGGTTGGCTACACCTTC
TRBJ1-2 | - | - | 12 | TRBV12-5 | CASGLGQLGYTF | TGTGCTAGTGGTTTGGGGCAGTTGGGCTACACCTTC
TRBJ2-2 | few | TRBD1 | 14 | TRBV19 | CASSKARGTGELFF | TGTGCCAGTAGTAAGGCCAGGGGGACCGGGGAGCTGTTTTTT
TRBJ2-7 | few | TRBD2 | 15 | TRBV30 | CAWSLAGAQSYEQYF | TGTGCCTGGAGTCTAGCGGGGGCCCAATCCTACGAGCAGTACTTC
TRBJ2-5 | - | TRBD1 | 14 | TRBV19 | CASSTGQQRETQYF | TGTGCCAGTAGTACGGGACAGCAAAGGGAGACCCAGTACTTC
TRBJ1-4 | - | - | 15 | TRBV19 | CASSRRGPTNEKLFF | TGTGCCTCCTCGAGGAGGGGCCCTACTAATGAAAAACTGTTTTTT
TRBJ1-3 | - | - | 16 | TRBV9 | CASSASKARGGNTIYF | TGTGCCAGCAGCGCGTCCAAGGCAAGAGGTGGAAACACCATATATTTT
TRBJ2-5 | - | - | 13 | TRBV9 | CASSVGGEETQYF | TGTGCCAGCAGCGTAGGGGGGGAAGAGACCCAGTACTTC
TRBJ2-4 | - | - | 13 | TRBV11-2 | CASSGSPGDIQYF | TGTGCCAGCAGCGGCAGCCCGGGGGACATTCAGTACTTC
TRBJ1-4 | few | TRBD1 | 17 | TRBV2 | CASSDRGGTGGNEKLFF | TGTGCCAGCAGTGATAGGGGGGGGACAGGTGGAAATGAAAAACTGTTTTTT
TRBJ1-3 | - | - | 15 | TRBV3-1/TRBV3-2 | CASSQDHGGGNTIYF | TGTGCCAGCAGCCAAGACCACGGGGGGGGAAACACCATATATTTT
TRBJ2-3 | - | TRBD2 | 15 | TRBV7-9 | CASRFSGGASDTQYF | TGTGCCAGCCGCTTTAGCGGGGGGGCCTCAGATACGCAGTATTTT
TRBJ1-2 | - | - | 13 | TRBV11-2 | CASSLDGSYGYTF | TGTGCCAGCAGCTTAGACGGGTCTTATGGCTACACCTTC
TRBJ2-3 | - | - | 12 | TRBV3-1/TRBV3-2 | CASAAGRDTQYF | TGTGCCAGCGCGGCGGGGAGGGATACGCAGTATTTT
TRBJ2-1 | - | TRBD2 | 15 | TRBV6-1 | CASSELAENYNEQFF | TGTGCCAGCAGTGAACTAGCGGAAAACTACAATGAGCAGTTCTTC
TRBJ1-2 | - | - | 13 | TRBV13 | CASSSDSERGYTF | TGTGCCAGCAGCTCGGACTCAGAGCGTGGCTACACCTTC
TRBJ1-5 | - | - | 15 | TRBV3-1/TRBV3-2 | CASSQDRRVRQPQHF | TGTGCCAGCAGCCAAGATCGCAGGGTAAGGCAGCCCCAGCATTTT
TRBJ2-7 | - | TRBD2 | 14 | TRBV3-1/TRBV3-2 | CASSQASGAYEQYF | TGTGCCAGCAGCCAAGCTAGCGGGGCCTACGAGCAGTACTTC
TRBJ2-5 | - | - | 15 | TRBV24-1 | CATSERAGRQETQYF | TGTGCCACCAGTGAACGGGCAGGGCGGCAAGAGACCCAGTACTTC
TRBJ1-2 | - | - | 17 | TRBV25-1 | CASSEGTEFSRGYGYTF | TGTGCCAGCAGTGAGGGGACGGAATTCTCTCGGGGGTATGGCTACACCTTC
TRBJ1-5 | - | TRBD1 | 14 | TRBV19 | CASSMDRVRQPQHF | TGTGCCAGTAGTATGGACAGGGTTCGCCAGCCCCAGCATTTT
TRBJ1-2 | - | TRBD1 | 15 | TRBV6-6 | CASSYADRGGYGYTF | TGTGCCAGCAGTTACGCGGACAGGGGAGGCTATGGCTACACCTTC
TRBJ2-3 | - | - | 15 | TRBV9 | CASSTRQASTDTQYF | TGTGCCAGCAGCACCCGACAGGCTTCCACAGATACGCAGTATTTT
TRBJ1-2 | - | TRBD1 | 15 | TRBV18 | CASSPLTGINYGYTF | TGTGCCAGCTCACCCTTGACAGGGATTAACTATGGCTACACCTTC